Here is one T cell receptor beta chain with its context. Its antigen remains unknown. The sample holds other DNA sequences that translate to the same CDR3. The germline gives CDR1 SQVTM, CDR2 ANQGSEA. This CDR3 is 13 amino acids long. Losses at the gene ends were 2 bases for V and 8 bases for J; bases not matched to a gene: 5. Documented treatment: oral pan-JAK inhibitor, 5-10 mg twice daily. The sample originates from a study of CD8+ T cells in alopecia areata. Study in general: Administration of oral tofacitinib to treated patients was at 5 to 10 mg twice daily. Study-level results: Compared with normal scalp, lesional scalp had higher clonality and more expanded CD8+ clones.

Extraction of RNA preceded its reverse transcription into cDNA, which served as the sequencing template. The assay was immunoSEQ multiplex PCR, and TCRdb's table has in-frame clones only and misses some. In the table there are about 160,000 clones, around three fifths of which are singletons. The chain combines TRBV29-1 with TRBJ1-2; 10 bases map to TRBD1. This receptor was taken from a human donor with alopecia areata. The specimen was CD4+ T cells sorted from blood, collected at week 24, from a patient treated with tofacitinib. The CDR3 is CSVERDRGRGYTF. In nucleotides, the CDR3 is TGCAGCGTTGAAAGGGACAGGGGAAGAGGCTACACCTTC.